This T cell receptor (beta chain) derives from a study of shared clonotypes between healthy human individuals. CD45RO-negative, CCR7-selected cells formed the naive CD8 fraction, which excluded terminally differentiated effector memory CD45RA+ cells. Researchers ran the assay at a deep level. Profiled with immunoSEQ multiplex PCR; TCRdb holds only in-frame clones, not every one. This table has under 700,000 clones, approximately 95% appearing once. CDR3 length equals 14 residues. Trimming shortened V by 1 base and J by 8 bases, and 14 bases separated the two germline ends. CDR1 and CDR2 (germline): MDHEN, SYDVKM. Concerning this clone itself: Its antigen is as yet unknown.

Study conclusions and caveats: Four donors had 4% to 5% of their naive CD4 clonotypes in common.

Specimen: naive CD8+ T cells sorted from blood. The receptor comes from a woman aged 25-40 years in good health. The rearrangement joins TRBV28 to TRBJ1-1; no firm D call. Here the CDR3 DNA reads TGTGCCAGCAGTTTATTGATGCCCCGCGCCGAAGCTTTCTTT. Translation: CASSLLMPRAEAFF.